The clone carrying this T cell receptor (beta chain) was seen a handful of times. The CDR3 extends over 14 amino acids. V lost 6 bases, J lost 0 bases, and 12 bases lay in between. Germline lookup yields CDR1 DFQATT and CDR2 SNEGSKA (reference sequence). The data derive from a study of T cells in Graves' hyperthyroidism and ophthalmopathy. Amplified TCR beta CDR3 regions came from RNA transcripts. In the first-round RT-PCR of the TCR CDR3, the HTBI primer set was used. TCRdb ran MiXCR on the multiplex PCR reads and lists one entry per CDR3 protein. The sample records about 680,000 distinct CDR3 sequences, 30% to 40% being singletons.

This clonotype originated in a woman between 40 and 55 years old with Graves' hyperthyroidism. This chain joins TRBV20-1 and TRBJ1-3; D gene ambiguous. Sequencing was done on a sample of blood. The CDR3 DNA reads as TGCAGTGCCCCCCAGCTGAGCTCTGGAAACACCATATATTTT. It translates to CSAPQLSSGNTIYF.